The source of this T cell receptor beta chain is a study of human T cells and chemical hapten exposure. MiXCR was run by TCRdb on the RACE reads, yielding one entry per CDR3 protein. The sample records about 34,000 distinct CDR3 sequences, around 6.4% being singletons. This clonotype has ten or more counts. CDR3 length: 15 residues. The V gene's germline CDR1 is SGHRS and CDR2 YFSETQ. V was pared by 0 bases and J by 2 bases, with 2 bases of the junction left unmatched. Time point: patch test 1, 2 weeks after DPC sensitization. Treatment given: therapeutic diphenylcyclopropenone sensitization with weekly scalp DPC. Whole blood that had not been fractionated was the source of extracted total RNA. Donation of samples came from alopecia patients who were 18 to 70 years old and suitable for DPC.

This receptor was obtained from a woman in her 30s with alopecia areata. Some clones in this sample may be carry-over from other donors' samples. This rearrangement joins TRBV5-1 to TRBJ2-3, with 8 bases lining up with TRBD2. The sample in question was whole blood, obtained in connection with sensitization to the hapten diphenylcyclopropenone (DPC). The CDR3 DNA follows: TGCGCCAGCAGCTTGGCGACTAGCGACACAGATACGCAGTATTTT. Amino acids: CASSLATSDTDTQYF.